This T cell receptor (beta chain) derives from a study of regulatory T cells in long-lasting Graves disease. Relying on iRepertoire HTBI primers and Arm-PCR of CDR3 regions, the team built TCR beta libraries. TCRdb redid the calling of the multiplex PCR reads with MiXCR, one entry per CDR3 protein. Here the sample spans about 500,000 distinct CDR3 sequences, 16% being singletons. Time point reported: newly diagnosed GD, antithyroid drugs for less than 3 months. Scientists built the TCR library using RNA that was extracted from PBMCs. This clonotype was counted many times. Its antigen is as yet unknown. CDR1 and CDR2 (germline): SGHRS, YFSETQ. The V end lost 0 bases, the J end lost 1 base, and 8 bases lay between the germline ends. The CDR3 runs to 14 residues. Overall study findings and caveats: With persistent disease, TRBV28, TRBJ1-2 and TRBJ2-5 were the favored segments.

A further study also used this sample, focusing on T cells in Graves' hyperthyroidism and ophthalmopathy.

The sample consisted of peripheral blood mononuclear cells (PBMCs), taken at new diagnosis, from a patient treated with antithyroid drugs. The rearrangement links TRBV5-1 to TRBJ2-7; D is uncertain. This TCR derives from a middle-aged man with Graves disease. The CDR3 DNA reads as TGCGCCAGCAGCTTGGACAGATCTTCCTACGAGCAGTACTTC. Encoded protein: CASSLDRSSYEQYF.